Below, 27 T cell receptor beta chains from the same sample are listed, as sequenced in a study of CD8 T cells in ankylosing spondylitis (dated by TCRdb to the late 2010s). The library came from 5' RACE. TCRdb lists the instrument as Illumina HiSeq 2500. TCRdb reprocessed the public reads (quality trimming at Q25 with fastp, clone calling with MiXCR) and kept in-frame beta chains. Identical CDR3 proteins give one entry, which carries the most common genes and DNA. Within this sample are some 220,000 distinct CDR3 sequences, with approximately 8.4% of them counted one time only. Jointly, the top ten make up around 4.4% of the sample. Sample: blood, either unsorted or a sorted T cell fraction (not recorded which). These receptors all come from a female donor with ankylosing spondylitis or in good health (not recorded which).

This clonotype was found many times. The rearrangement joins TRBV7-8 to TRBJ1-6; unclear D gene. The V gene lost 0 bases and the J gene lost 5 bases, with 8 bases spanning the gap. This CDR3 is 15 amino acids long. The germline V gene has CDR1 SGHVS and CDR2 FQNEAQ. The CDR3 DNA sequence: TGTGCCAGCAGCTTAGCGGGCGGCAATAATTCACCCCTCCACTTT. Translation gives CASSLAGGNNSPLHF.

The rearrangement uses TRBV7-2 and TRBJ2-3, with 10 bases matching TRBD2. Germline CDR1 reads SGHTA; CDR2 reads FQGNSA. J was trimmed by 2 bases and V by 5 bases; bases with no gene match: 10. There are 17 residues in the CDR3. Here the CDR3 reads CASSLGLAVEYTDTQYF. The CDR3 DNA is TGTGCCAGCAGCCTAGGACTAGCGGTCGAATACACAGATACGCAGTATTTT. Supplemented by reference TRBV7-2 and TRBJ2-3, the full variable domain reads GAGVSQSPSNKVTEKGKDVELRCDPISGHTALYWYRQSLGQGLEFLIYFQGNSAPDKSGLPSDRFSAERTGGSVSTLTIQRTQQEDSAVYLCASSLGLAVEYTDTQYFGPGTRLTVL.

This chain joins TRBV15 and TRBJ2-2; D not resolved. The V gene's germline CDR1 is LNHNV and CDR2 YYDKDF (reference sequence). The CDR3 loop spans 10 amino acids. CDR3 bases: TGTAAACTCTTGGGGGGGGAGCTGTTTTTT. It encodes CKLLGGELFF.

This clonotype was seen many times. The chain employs TRBV9 and TRBJ2-7, with 8 bases that match TRBD1. V was clipped by 4 bases and J by 2 bases; unmatched bases: 5. This CDR3 is built from 14 residues. Germline V lookup: CDR1 SGDLS, CDR2 YYNGEE. CDR3: CASSPTDRAYEQYF. The CDR3 DNA reads as TGTGCCAGCAGCCCGACGGACAGGGCCTACGAGCAGTACTTC.

The chain couples TRBV7-9 to TRBJ2-7; D may be TRBD2 (6 bases). The CDR3 covers 15 residues. Germline V gives CDR1 SEHNR, CDR2 FQNEAQ (reference sequence). V was trimmed by 2 bases and J by 3 bases, leaving 14 bases between them. The CDR3 nucleotides read TGTGCCAGCAGCTTACCGGAGGGAGGTATCTACGAGCAGTACTTC. It codes for CASSLPEGGIYEQYF.

This clonotype has at least ten counts. The chain recombines TRBV3-1 with TRBJ1-5; TRBD1 matches at 9 bases. The CDR3 spans 17 residues. Germline V gene lookup returns CDR1 LGHDT and CDR2 YNNKEL (reference sequence). The junction had 3 bases not matched to a gene; V was cut back by 0 bases and J by 0 bases. CDR3 sequence (DNA): TGTGCCAGCAGCCAAGAGGGACAGGGCTATAGCAATCAGCCCCAGCATTTT. As protein: CASSQEGQGYSNQPQHF.

This clonotype was detected ten times or more. The J gene is TRBJ1-1, the V gene TRBV12-3 or TRBV12-4; D is uncertain. CDR3 length equals 13 residues. The V and J ends lost 3 bases and 5 bases respectively, with 10 bases between them. The CDR3 DNA is TGTGCCAGCAGTTTTCGCCCTCGAACTGAAGCTTTCTTT. Amino acids: CASSFRPRTEAFF.

This clonotype has ten or more counts. This chain joins TRBV19 and TRBJ1-1, with a weak D call TRBD1 (5 bases). Germline V gene sequence: CDR1 LNHDA, CDR2 SQIVND (reference sequence). Trimming pared 7 bases from V and 1 base from J, leaving 13 bases between. The CDR3 has 14 residues. CDR3 in DNA: TGTGCCAGTACGATCGACAGCCCGAACACTGAAGCTTTCTTT. Protein: CASTIDSPNTEAFF.

Details on this clonotype: One base away lies a much larger clone, so this may be a sequencing read error. This chain links TRBV6-5 with TRBJ2-5; TRBD1 or TRBD2 may be the D gene (5 bases each). Trimming shortened V by 11 bases and J by 4 bases, and 20 bases separated the two germline ends. There are 14 residues in the CDR3. In germline, CDR1 is MNHEY, CDR2 SVGAGI. CDR3 region: CAGNRQGRPETQYF. The CDR3 nucleotides read TGTGCCGGCAACCGGCAGGGACGTCCAGAGACCCAGTACTTC.

This clonotype was counted many times. The chain couples TRBV7-2 to TRBJ2-3; tentatively, D is TRBD2 (5 bases). CDR3 length: 16 amino acids. The V end lost 1 base, the J end lost 6 bases, and 17 bases lay between the germline ends. Germline CDR1 and CDR2: SGHTA and FQGNSA. The chain's CDR3 is CASSLVAGSGGDTQYF. The DNA of the CDR3 is TGTGCCAGCAGCTTAGTTGCGGGCTCAGGTGGGGATACGCAGTATTTT.

The rearrangement joins TRBV5-1 to TRBJ1-1; unclear D gene. The CDR3 extends over 15 amino acids. V lost 7 bases and J lost 3, with 19 bases in between. Germline V gives CDR1 SGHRS, CDR2 YFSETQ. The CDR3 coding sequence is TGCGCCAGCCGGAAACAACCTACTGGGGACACTGAAGCTTTCTTT. Translating it yields CASRKQPTGDTEAFF.

The rearrangement uses TRBV7-9 and TRBJ2-6; D is unresolved. The CDR3 loop spans 14 amino acids. Germline values: CDR1 SEHNR, CDR2 FQNEAQ (reference sequence). CDR3 nucleotide sequence: TGTGCACGTGCGGTCGACTCTGGGGCCAACGTCCTGACTTTC. Amino acid sequence: CARAVDSGANVLTF.

The CDR3 reads CASSSILAGLTDTQYF. For the CDR3, the DNA is TGTGCCAGCAGCTCAATACTAGCGGGGCTAACAGATACGCAGTATTTT. This rearrangement joins TRBV7-8 to TRBJ2-3; TRBD2 matches 10 bases. V lost 4 bases and J lost 3; bases outside the gene matches: 7. Germline V gene sequence: CDR1 SGHVS, CDR2 FQNEAQ. The CDR3 is 16 residues long.

The CDR3 region is CASKAAVSSYEQYF. CDR3 sequence (DNA): TGTGCCAGCAAGGCGGCGGTAAGCTCCTACGAGCAGTACTTC. The J gene is TRBJ2-7, the V gene TRBV12-3 or TRBV12-4, with D unresolved. The CDR3 spans 14 residues. V lost 7 bases, J lost 0 bases, and 13 bases lay in between.

This clonotype appeared many times. This rearrangement joins TRBV4-1 to TRBJ1-5, with D possibly matching TRBD1 (6 bases). Per germline, CDR1 MGHRA and CDR2 YSYEKL. The CDR3 has 14 amino acids. Trimming removed 1 base from V and 5 bases from J, with 9 bases in between. In DNA, the CDR3 is TGCGCCAGCAGCCAAGGGGACAATTATCAGCCCCAGCATTTT. Amino acids: CASSQGDNYQPQHF.

In its sample, this clonotype was seen many times. The chain links TRBV5-1 to TRBJ1-4; weak D call: TRBD1 (5 bases). The CDR3 sequence is 16 residues long. V was pared by 4 bases and J by 3 bases, with 16 bases between. Germline CDR1 reads SGHRS; CDR2 reads YFSETQ. This CDR3 is CASSPRGGGSNEKLFF. The DNA of the CDR3 is TGCGCCAGCAGCCCCCGGGGCGGGGGTTCTAATGAAAAACTGTTTTTT.

This chain connects TRBV7-2 to TRBJ2-7; 7 nucleotides align to TRBD1. The CDR3 spans 14 residues. V shed 3 bases, J shed 6 bases, and the junction held 8 bases outside the gene matches. The germline V gene encodes CDR1 SGHTA and CDR2 FQGNSA. As DNA, the CDR3 is TGTGCCAGCAGCTTTTCGTCAGGGGGTGGCGAGCAGTACTTC. Residues: CASSFSSGGGEQYF.

This clonotype showed up many times. The V gene is TRBV5-1, the J gene TRBJ2-7, with D perhaps TRBD1 or TRBD2 (5 bases each). The germline V gene encodes CDR1 SGHRS and CDR2 YFSETQ. V lost 0 bases to trimming and J lost 4 bases, with 14 bases between them. The CDR3 has 15 residues. The chain's CDR3 is CASSLGGSGRYEQYF. Here the CDR3 DNA reads TGCGCCAGCAGCTTGGGGGGGTCGGGGAGATACGAGCAGTACTTC.

This clonotype was seen repeatedly, ten times or more. The V gene is TRBV5-6, the J gene TRBJ1-6; D gene uncertain. Deletions cut 4 bases from V and 0 bases from J, with 14 bases between. Germline CDR1 is SGHDT and CDR2 is YYEEEE. The CDR3 contains 17 residues. CDR3 loop: CASSGGRRSSYNSPLHF. The CDR3 coding sequence is TGTGCCAGCAGCGGTGGACGGAGGAGCTCCTATAATTCACCCCTCCACTTT.

This clonotype was picked up a small number of times. V usage is TRBV20-1 and J usage is TRBJ2-7; weak D call: TRBD2 (6 bases). The germline V gene encodes CDR1 DFQATT and CDR2 SNEGSKA (reference sequence). The CDR3 contains 12 residues. The CDR3 reads CSYAGSTYEQYF. The CDR3 DNA sequence: TGCAGCTATGCGGGGTCAACCTACGAGCAGTACTTC.

This clonotype has a count of ten or more. The rearrangement joins TRBV3-1 to TRBJ1-6; D gene ambiguous. The V gene lost 4 bases and the J gene lost 7 bases, with 8 bases spanning the gap. The CDR3 covers 13 residues. The germline V gene has CDR1 LGHDT and CDR2 YNNKEL (reference sequence). The CDR3 DNA is TGTGCCAGCAGCCCGCGATTGAATTCACCCCTCCACTTT. Protein: CASSPRLNSPLHF.

Comments on this clonotype: This may arise from a read error, as a much more abundant clone is one base away. CDR3 protein: CASSYRPHGQFF. CDR3 coding DNA: TGCGCCAGCAGCTACCGACCCCATGGGCAGTTCTTC. The gene calls are TRBV4-3 and TRBJ2-1, with no clear D. V was clipped by 5 bases and J by 12 bases, with 14 bases between them. The CDR3 is made up of 12 amino acids. Looked up from germline, CDR1 is LGHNA and CDR2 is YSLEER.

This clonotype was observed many times. J is TRBJ2-1 and V is TRBV20-1, with 14 positions matching TRBD2. V shed 4 bases and J 13 bases; nucleotides not matched to a gene: 12. The CDR3 is 15 residues long. Germline CDR1 and CDR2: DFQATT and SNEGSKA (reference sequence). The CDR3 is CSATNPGLAGVLQFF. In DNA, the CDR3 is TGCAGTGCTACTAACCCGGGACTAGCGGGAGTTCTTCAGTTCTTC.

There are many counts of this clonotype. The J gene is TRBJ2-3, the V gene TRBV14, with TRBD2 matching over 13 bases. V shed 6 bases and J 8 bases; nucleotides not matched to a gene: 5. The CDR3 contains 14 residues. The V gene's germline CDR1 is SGHDN and CDR2 FVKESK. CDR3 sequence reads: CASSRRLAGGTQYF. DNA for the CDR3: TGTGCCAGCAGTCGTAGACTAGCGGGAGGTACGCAGTATTTT.

This clonotype was seen a few times. The V gene is TRBV3-1, the J gene TRBJ1-3, with TRBD1 identical over 8 bases. The trim removed 10 bases at V and 0 bases at J, leaving 8 bases unmatched. The CDR3 extends over 15 amino acids. Germline lookup yields CDR1 LGHDT and CDR2 YNNKEL (reference sequence). CDR3 DNA: TGTGCCACCTCCCGAGGACAGGGCTCTGGAAACACCATATATTTT. Translated, it gives CATSRGQGSGNTIYF.

CDR3 bases: TGTGCCACCAGCAGAGATTCGGTTAGCGGGAACATTCAGTACTTC. This encodes CATSRDSVSGNIQYF. The rearrangement links TRBV15 to TRBJ2-4; 7 bases map to TRBD2. Germline CDR1 LNHNV, CDR2 YYDKDF (reference sequence). CDR3 size: 15 residues. Germline trimming cut 0 bases from V and 7 bases from J; bases unmatched to any gene: 6.

This clonotype appeared many times. The J gene is TRBJ2-7, the V gene TRBV24-1; 7 bases are shared with TRBD1. CDR3 size: 16 residues. V trimming: 0 bases; J trimming: 3 bases; junction bases outside the gene matches: 7. CDR1 and CDR2 from the germline V gene are KGHDR and SFDVKD. The CDR3 is CATSDLGTAFYYEQYF. Here the CDR3 DNA reads TGTGCCACCAGTGATTTGGGGACAGCATTTTACTACGAGCAGTACTTC.